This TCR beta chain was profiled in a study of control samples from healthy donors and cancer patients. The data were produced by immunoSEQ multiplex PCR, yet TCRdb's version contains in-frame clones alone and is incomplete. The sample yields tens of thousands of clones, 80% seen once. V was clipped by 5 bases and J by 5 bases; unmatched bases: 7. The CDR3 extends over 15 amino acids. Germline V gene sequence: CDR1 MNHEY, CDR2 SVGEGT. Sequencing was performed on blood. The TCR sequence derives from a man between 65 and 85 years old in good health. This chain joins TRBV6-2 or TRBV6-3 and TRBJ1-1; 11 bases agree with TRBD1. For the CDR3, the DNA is TGTGCCAGCAGTCCGCGGGGACAGGGGGTAACTGAAGCTTTCTTT. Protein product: CASSPRGQGVTEAFF.